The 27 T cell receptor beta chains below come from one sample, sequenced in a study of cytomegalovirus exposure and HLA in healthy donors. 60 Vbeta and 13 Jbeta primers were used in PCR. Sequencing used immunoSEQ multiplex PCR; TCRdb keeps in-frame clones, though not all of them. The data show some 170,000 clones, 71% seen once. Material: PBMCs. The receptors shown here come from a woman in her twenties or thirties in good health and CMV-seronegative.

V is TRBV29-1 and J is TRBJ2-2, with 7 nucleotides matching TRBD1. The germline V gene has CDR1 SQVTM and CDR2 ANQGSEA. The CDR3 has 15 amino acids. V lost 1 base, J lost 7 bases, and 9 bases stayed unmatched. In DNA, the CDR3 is TGCAGCGTTGAAGGGGGACAGTGGCCCGTCGGGGAGCTGTTTTTT. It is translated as CSVEGGQWPVGELFF.

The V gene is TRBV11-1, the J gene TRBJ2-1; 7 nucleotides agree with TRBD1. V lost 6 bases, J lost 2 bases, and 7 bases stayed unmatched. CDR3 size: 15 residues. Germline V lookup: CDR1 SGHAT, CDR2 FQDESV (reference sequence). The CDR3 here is CASRPTGDPYNEQFF. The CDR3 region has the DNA TGTGCCAGCAGACCTACAGGGGACCCCTACAATGAGCAGTTCTTC.

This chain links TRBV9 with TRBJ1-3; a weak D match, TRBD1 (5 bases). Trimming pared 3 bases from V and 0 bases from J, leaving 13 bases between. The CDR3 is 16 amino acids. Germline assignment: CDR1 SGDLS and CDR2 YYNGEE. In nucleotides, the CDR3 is TGTGCCAGCAGCGGAACCCTCGGGGGCTCTGGAAACACCATATATTTT. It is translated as CASSGTLGGSGNTIYF.

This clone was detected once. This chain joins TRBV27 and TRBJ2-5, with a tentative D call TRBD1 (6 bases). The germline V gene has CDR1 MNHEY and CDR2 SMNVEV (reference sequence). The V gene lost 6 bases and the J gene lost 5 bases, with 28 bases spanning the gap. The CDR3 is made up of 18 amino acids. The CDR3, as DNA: TGTGCCAGCAGCTCGTCCCGTTACAGGGTGGGGCTGGGGGAGACCCAGTACTTC. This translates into CASSSSRYRVGLGETQYF.

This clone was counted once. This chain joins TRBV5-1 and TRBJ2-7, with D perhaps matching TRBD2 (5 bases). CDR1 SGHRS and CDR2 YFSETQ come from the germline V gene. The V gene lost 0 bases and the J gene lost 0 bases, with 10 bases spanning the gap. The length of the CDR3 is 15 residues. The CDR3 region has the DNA TGCGCCAGCAGCTTGGTTCTCGGGGACTCCTACGAGCAGTACTTC. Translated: CASSLVLGDSYEQYF.

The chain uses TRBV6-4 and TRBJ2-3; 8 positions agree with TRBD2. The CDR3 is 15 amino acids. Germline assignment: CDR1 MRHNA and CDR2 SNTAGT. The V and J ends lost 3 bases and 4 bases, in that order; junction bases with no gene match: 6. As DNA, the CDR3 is TGTGCCAGCAGTGATGGCGGGGGGCAGGCAGATACGCAGTATTTT. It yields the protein CASSDGGGQADTQYF.

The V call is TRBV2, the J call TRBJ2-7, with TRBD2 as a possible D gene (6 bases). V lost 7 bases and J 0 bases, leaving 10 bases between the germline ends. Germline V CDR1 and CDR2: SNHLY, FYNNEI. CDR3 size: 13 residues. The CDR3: CASTRENSYEQYF. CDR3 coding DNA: TGTGCCAGCACCCGGGAGAACTCCTACGAGCAGTACTTC.

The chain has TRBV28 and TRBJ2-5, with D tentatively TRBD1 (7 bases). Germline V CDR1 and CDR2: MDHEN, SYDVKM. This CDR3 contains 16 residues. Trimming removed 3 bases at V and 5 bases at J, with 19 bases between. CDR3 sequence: CASSFLGQGGKETQYF. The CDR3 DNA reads TGTGCCAGCAGTTTCTTGGGGCAGGGGGGTAAGGAGACCCAGTACTTC. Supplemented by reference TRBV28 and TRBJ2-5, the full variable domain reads DVKVTQSSRYLVKRTGEKVFLECVQDMDHENMFWYRQDPGLGLRLIYFSYDVKMKEKGDIPEGYSVSREKKERFSLILESASTNQTSMYLCASSFLGQGGKETQYFGPGTRLLVL.

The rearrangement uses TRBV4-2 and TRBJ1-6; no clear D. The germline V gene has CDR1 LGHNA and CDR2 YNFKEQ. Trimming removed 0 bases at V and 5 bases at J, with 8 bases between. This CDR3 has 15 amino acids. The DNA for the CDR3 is TGTGCCAGCAGCCAAGAACGCCAGAATAATTCACCCCTCCACTTT. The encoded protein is CASSQERQNNSPLHF.

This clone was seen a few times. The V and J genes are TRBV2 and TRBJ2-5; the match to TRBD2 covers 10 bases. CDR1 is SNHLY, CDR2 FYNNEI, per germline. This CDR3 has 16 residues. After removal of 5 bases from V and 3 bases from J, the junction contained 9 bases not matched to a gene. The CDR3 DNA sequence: TGTGCCAGCAGTTCCCCTCGGACTAGCGGAAAAGAGACCCAGTACTTC. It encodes CASSSPRTSGKETQYF. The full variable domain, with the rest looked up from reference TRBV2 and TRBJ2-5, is EPEVTQTPSHQVTQMGQEVILRCVPISNHLYFYWYRQILGQKVEFLVSFYNNEISEKSEIFDDQFSVERPDGSNFTLKIRSTKLEDSAMYFCASSSPRTSGKETQYFGPGTRLLVL.

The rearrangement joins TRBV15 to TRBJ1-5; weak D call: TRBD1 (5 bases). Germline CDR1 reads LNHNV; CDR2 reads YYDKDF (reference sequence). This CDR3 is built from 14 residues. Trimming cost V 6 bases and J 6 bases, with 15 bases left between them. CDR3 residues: CATRLGASGQPQHF. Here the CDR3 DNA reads TGTGCCACCAGGCTAGGGGCTTCGGGTCAGCCCCAGCATTTT.

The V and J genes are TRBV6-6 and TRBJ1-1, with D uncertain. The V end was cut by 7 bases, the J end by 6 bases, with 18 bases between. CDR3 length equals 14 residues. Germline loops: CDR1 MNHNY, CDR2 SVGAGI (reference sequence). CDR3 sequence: CASILRGQQSEAFF. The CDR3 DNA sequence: TGTGCCAGCATCCTGCGAGGGCAACAGTCTGAAGCTTTCTTT.

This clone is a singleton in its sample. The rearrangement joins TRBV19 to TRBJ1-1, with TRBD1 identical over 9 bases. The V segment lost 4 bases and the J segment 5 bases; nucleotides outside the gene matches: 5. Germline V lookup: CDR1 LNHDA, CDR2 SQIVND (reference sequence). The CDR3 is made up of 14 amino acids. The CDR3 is CASSTTGGGTEAFF. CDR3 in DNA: TGTGCCAGTAGTACGACAGGGGGAGGGACTGAAGCTTTCTTT.

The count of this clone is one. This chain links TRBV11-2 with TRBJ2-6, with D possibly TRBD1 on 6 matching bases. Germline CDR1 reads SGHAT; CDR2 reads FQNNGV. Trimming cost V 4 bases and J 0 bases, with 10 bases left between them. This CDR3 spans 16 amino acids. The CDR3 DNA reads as TGTGCCAGCAGCTCGGACAGATTCTCTGGGGCCAACGTCCTGACTTTC. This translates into CASSSDRFSGANVLTF.

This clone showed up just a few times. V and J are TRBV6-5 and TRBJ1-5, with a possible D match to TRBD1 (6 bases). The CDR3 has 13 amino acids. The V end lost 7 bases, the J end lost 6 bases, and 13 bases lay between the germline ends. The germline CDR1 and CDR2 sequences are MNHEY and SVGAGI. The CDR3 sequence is CASILQGIQPQHF. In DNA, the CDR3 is TGTGCCAGCATCCTACAGGGTATTCAGCCCCAGCATTTT.

As DNA, the CDR3 is TGTGCCACCAGCCCCTCGGTGGACTATGGCTACACCTTC. Translation: CATSPSVDYGYTF. The chain has TRBV15 and TRBJ1-2; D remains ambiguous. Germline V lookup: CDR1 LNHNV, CDR2 YYDKDF (reference sequence). CDR3 length: 13 residues. The germline V and J ends were trimmed by 5 bases and 3 bases, with 10 bases remaining between them.

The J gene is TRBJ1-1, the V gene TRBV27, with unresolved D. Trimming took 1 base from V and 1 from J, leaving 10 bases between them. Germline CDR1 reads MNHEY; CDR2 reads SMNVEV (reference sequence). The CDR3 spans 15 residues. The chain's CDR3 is CASSLWATKNTEAFF. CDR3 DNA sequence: TGTGCCAGCAGTTTATGGGCGACTAAGAACACTGAAGCTTTCTTT.

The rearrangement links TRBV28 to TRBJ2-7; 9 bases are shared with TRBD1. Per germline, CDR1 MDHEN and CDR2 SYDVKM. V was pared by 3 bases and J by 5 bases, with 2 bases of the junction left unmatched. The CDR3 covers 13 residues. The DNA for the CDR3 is TGTGCCAGCAGTTTTTGGGACAGGGACGAGCAGTACTTC. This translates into CASSFWDRDEQYF.

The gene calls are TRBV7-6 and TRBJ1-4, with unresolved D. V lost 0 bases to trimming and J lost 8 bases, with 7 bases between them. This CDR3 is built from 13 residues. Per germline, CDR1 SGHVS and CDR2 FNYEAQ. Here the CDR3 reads CASSLAMAEKLFF. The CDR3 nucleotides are TGTGCCAGCAGCTTAGCGATGGCCGAAAAACTGTTTTTT.

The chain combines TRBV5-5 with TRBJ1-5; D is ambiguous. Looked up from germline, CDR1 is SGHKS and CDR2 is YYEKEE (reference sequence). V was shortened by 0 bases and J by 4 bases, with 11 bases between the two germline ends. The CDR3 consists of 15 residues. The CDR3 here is CASSLVFFGNQPQHF. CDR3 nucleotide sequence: TGTGCCAGCAGCTTGGTCTTTTTCGGGAATCAGCCCCAGCATTTT.

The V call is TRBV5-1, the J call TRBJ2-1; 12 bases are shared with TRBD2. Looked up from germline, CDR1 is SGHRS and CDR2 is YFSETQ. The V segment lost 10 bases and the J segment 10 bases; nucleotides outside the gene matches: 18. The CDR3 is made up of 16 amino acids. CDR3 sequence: CAARTSGLAGSPEQFF. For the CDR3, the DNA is TGCGCCGCGAGGACCTCGGGACTAGCGGGTTCCCCCGAGCAGTTCTTC.

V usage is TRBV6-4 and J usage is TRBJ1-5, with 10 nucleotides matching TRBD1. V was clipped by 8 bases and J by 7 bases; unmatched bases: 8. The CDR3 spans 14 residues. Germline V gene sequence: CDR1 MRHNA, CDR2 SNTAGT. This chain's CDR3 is CASGTGEDYQPQHF. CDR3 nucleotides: TGTGCCAGCGGGACAGGGGAGGATTACCAGCCCCAGCATTTT.

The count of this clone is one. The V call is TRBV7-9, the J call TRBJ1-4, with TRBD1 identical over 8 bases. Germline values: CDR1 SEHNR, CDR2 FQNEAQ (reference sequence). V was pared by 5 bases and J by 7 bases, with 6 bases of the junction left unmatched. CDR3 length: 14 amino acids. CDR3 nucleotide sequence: TGTGCCAGCAGCATTGGACAGGGAGGTGAAAAACTGTTTTTT. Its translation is CASSIGQGGEKLFF.

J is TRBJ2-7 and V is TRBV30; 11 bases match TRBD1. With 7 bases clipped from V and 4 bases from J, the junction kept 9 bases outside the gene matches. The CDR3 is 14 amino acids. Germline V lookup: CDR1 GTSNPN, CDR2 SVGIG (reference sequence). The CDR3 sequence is CALAPRDRGYEQYF. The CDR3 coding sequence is TGTGCCTTGGCACCCCGGGACAGGGGGTACGAGCAGTACTTC.

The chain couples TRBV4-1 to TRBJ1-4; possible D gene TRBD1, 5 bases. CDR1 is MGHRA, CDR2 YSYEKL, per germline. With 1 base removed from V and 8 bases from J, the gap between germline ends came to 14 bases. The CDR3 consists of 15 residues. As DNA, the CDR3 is TGCGCCAGCAGCCAAGTAACTGGGGCAGGGGAAAAACTGTTTTTT. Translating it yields CASSQVTGAGEKLFF.

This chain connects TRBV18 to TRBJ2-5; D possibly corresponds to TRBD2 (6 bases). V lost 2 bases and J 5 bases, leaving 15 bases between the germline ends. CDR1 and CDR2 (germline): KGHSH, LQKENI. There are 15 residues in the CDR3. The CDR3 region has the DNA TGTGCCAGCTCACCAGTACGGGAGACGGGGGAGACCCAGTACTTC. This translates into CASSPVRETGETQYF.

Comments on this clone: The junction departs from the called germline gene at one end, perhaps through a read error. Here the CDR3 reads CAGSLAGGWNTGELFF. The DNA for the CDR3 is TGCGCCGGCAGCTTGGCGGGAGGGTGGAACACCGGGGAGCTGTTTTTT. J is TRBJ2-2 and V is TRBV5-1, with 9 bases that match TRBD2. Germline loops: CDR1 SGHRS, CDR2 YFSETQ. The CDR3 consists of 16 residues.